Listed here is a single T cell receptor (beta chain). The antigen is unknown. Trimming stripped 2 bases from V and 7 bases from J, with 29 bases between. The CDR3 loop spans 19 amino acids. The germline V gene encodes CDR1 LNHDA and CDR2 SQIVND (reference sequence). The sample belongs to a study of cytomegalovirus exposure and HLA in healthy donors. Study information: It was reported in a later analysis that the same platform had been used for the 120 or so validation repertoires as for the roughly 670 first-cohort repertoires.

Whole-study results and caveats: Through in vitro validation, three CMV-associated chains were shown to be specific for CMV antigens. The classifier reportedly diagnosed cytomegalovirus status with high specificity and sensitivity. Generally TCR sequences proved uncommon, though certain public TCRs appeared in numerous donors.

Measured with immunoSEQ multiplex PCR; TCRdb has only the in-frame clones, and not every one. The repertoire holds 220,000 or so clones, around nine tenths seen once, with 0.85% to 1.2% in the top ten. The sequence derives from a young woman in good health and CMV-seronegative. Sequenced: PBMCs. This sequence joins TRBV19 and TRBJ1-2; no definite D call. For the CDR3, the DNA is TGTGCCAGTAGTATAAACAACCGACCCCCGGACTCGGGAGGGTTTGGCTACACCTTC. Translation gives CASSINNRPPDSGGFGYTF. The full variable domain, its missing parts supplied by reference TRBV19 and TRBJ1-2, is DGGITQSPKYLFRKEGQNVTLSCEQNLNHDAMYWYRQDPGQGLRLIYYSQIVNDFQKGDIAEGYSVSREKKESFPLTVTSAQKNPTAFYLCASSINNRPPDSGGFGYTFGSGTRLTVV.